A selection of T cell receptor beta chains follows, all from one sample in a study of blood T cell repertoires in COVID-19. Only in-frame clones appear in the TCRdb table, and some are missing; sequencing was by immunoSEQ multiplex PCR. Of about 350,000 clones listed, roughly 90% are singletons. The sample comprised PBMCs or T cells enriched from blood (not recorded which). The receptors stem from a woman in her 30s who had been exposed to COVID-19. Both conserved end residues are part of each CDR3. The D gene is left open where the match is weak. Some rows mark clone size as missing; the rest say once, few, many or name a class of expanded clone.

CDR3 DNA: TGTGCCAGCAGCGGGGGACTAGCGGGATACAATGAGCAGTTCTTC
CDR3 protein: CASSGGLAGYNEQFF
CDR3 length: 15
clone size: .
V gene: TRBV4-2
J gene: TRBJ2-1
D gene: TRBD2

CDR3 DNA: TGTGCCAGCAGTTCTGGGGGCTTCTACGAGCAGTACTTC
CDR3 protein: CASSSGGFYEQYF
CDR3 length: 13
clone size: .
V gene: TRBV27
J gene: TRBJ2-7
D gene: .

CDR3 DNA: TGTGCCAGCAGCCAAACTCTAGGGGCGACTGGGGCCAACGTCCTGACTTTC
CDR3 protein: CASSQTLGATGANVLTF
CDR3 length: 17
clone size: .
V gene: TRBV3-1/TRBV3-2
J gene: TRBJ2-6
D gene: .

CDR3 DNA: TGTGCCTGGAGGTCAGGGGGGACCTATAATTCACCCCTCCACTTT
CDR3 protein: CAWRSGGTYNSPLHF
CDR3 length: 15
clone size: .
V gene: TRBV30
J gene: TRBJ1-6
D gene: TRBD1

CDR3 DNA: TGCGCCAGCAGCTCAGTCCCCAGGGCCACCGGGGAGCTGTTTTTT
CDR3 protein: CASSSVPRATGELFF
CDR3 length: 15
clone size: .
V gene: TRBV10-1
J gene: TRBJ2-2
D gene: .

CDR3 DNA: TGTGCCACTCAGCTCGACAGGGACGTTGAAGCTTTCTTT
CDR3 protein: CATQLDRDVEAFF
CDR3 length: 13
clone size: .
V gene: TRBV6-5
J gene: TRBJ1-1
D gene: TRBD1

CDR3 DNA: TGTGCCAGCAGCATTACAGGGGAGCAGTTCTTC
CDR3 protein: CASSITGEQFF
CDR3 length: 11
clone size: .
V gene: TRBV9
J gene: TRBJ2-1
D gene: .

CDR3 DNA: TGTGCCAGTAGTATCGGACAGAGCGTTTCACCCCTCCACTTT
CDR3 protein: CASSIGQSVSPLHF
CDR3 length: 14
clone size: .
V gene: TRBV19
J gene: TRBJ1-6
D gene: .

CDR3 DNA: TGCGCCAGCAGTCAATTTCGGATCCGACAGGCCCCCAGGAGCTACGAGCAGTACTTC
CDR3 protein: CASSQFRIRQAPRSYEQYF
CDR3 length: 19
clone size: .
V gene: TRBV23-1
J gene: TRBJ2-7
D gene: .

CDR3 DNA: TGTGCCAGCAGGTTAGCGGGAGGGCTCAATGAGCAGTTCTTC
CDR3 protein: CASRLAGGLNEQFF
CDR3 length: 14
clone size: .
V gene: TRBV27
J gene: TRBJ2-1
D gene: TRBD2

CDR3 DNA: TGCGCCAGCAGCCAGGGACTAGCGGGAACAGATACGCAGTATTTT
CDR3 protein: CASSQGLAGTDTQYF
CDR3 length: 15
clone size: once
V gene: TRBV5-1
J gene: TRBJ2-3
D gene: TRBD2

CDR3 DNA: TGTGCCAGCAGCTTAGGCGCCGACAGGGGTGAAGCTTTCTTT
CDR3 protein: CASSLGADRGEAFF
CDR3 length: 14
clone size: .
V gene: TRBV7-9
J gene: TRBJ1-1
D gene: TRBD1

CDR3 DNA: TGTGCCAGCGGGCGAAACACCGGGGAGCTGTTTTTT
CDR3 protein: CASGRNTGELFF
CDR3 length: 12
clone size: once
V gene: TRBV28
J gene: TRBJ2-2
D gene: .

CDR3 DNA: TGTGCCAGCAGCCAGAACCCGGGACAAGCTTACAATGAGCAGTTCTTC
CDR3 protein: CASSQNPGQAYNEQFF
CDR3 length: 16
clone size: .
V gene: TRBV3-1/TRBV3-2
J gene: TRBJ2-1
D gene: .

CDR3 DNA: TGCGCCAGCAGTGGGCCAGGGAATGAAAAACTGTTTTTT
CDR3 protein: CASSGPGNEKLFF
CDR3 length: 13
clone size: .
V gene: TRBV10-1
J gene: TRBJ1-4
D gene: .

CDR3 DNA: TGTGCCAGCAGCCAAACTTGGGTGGGGGGAAAAGAGACCCAGTACTTC
CDR3 protein: CASSQTWVGGKETQYF
CDR3 length: 16
clone size: .
V gene: TRBV3-1/TRBV3-2
J gene: TRBJ2-5
D gene: .

CDR3 DNA: TGTGCCAGCAGCCCTTGGGACAGGGGCGGCACTGAAGCTTTCTTT
CDR3 protein: CASSPWDRGGTEAFF
CDR3 length: 15
clone size: .
V gene: TRBV14
J gene: TRBJ1-1
D gene: TRBD1

CDR3 DNA: TGTGCCAGCAGCCCTGGGACAGCCTTCCAAGAGACCCAGTACTTC
CDR3 protein: CASSPGTAFQETQYF
CDR3 length: 15
clone size: .
V gene: TRBV7-9
J gene: TRBJ2-5
D gene: TRBD1

CDR3 DNA: TGTGCCAGCAGCGACCCGGGACTAGAGGGGTACAATGAGCAGTTCTTC
CDR3 protein: CASSDPGLEGYNEQFF
CDR3 length: 16
clone size: .
V gene: TRBV4-2
J gene: TRBJ2-1
D gene: TRBD2

CDR3 DNA: TGCAGTGCTACCGGGGGCTACACCTTC
CDR3 protein: CSATGGYTF
CDR3 length: 9
clone size: .
V gene: TRBV20-1
J gene: TRBJ1-2
D gene: .

CDR3 DNA: TGTGCCGGGTCCATCGGTTCGGAGGGCTACACCTTC
CDR3 protein: CAGSIGSEGYTF
CDR3 length: 12
clone size: .
V gene: TRBV18
J gene: TRBJ1-2
D gene: .

CDR3 DNA: TGTGCCAGCAGTGAACTAGGCAGGGTGGTTGAAAAACTGTTTTTT
CDR3 protein: CASSELGRVVEKLFF
CDR3 length: 15
clone size: once
V gene: TRBV25-1
J gene: TRBJ1-4
D gene: .

CDR3 DNA: TGCGCCAGCAGCTTGGCAGGGAGGGGAACTGAAGCTTTCTTT
CDR3 protein: CASSLAGRGTEAFF
CDR3 length: 14
clone size: .
V gene: TRBV5-1
J gene: TRBJ1-1
D gene: .

CDR3 DNA: TGTGCCAGCAGTGGCTCGGAGCGGTATCGCCACGAGCAGTACTTC
CDR3 protein: CASSGSERYRHEQYF
CDR3 length: 15
clone size: .
V gene: TRBV28
J gene: TRBJ2-7
D gene: .

CDR3 DNA: TGCGCCAGCAGCGGGGGACTAGCGAACCAAGAGACCCAGTACTTC
CDR3 protein: CASSGGLANQETQYF
CDR3 length: 15
clone size: .
V gene: TRBV5-1
J gene: TRBJ2-5
D gene: TRBD2

CDR3 DNA: TGTGCCAGCAGCCCCGAGTACGAGCAGTACTTC
CDR3 protein: CASSPEYEQYF
CDR3 length: 11
clone size: .
V gene: TRBV7-9
J gene: TRBJ2-7
D gene: .

CDR3 DNA: TGTGCCTGGATAGGAGGGTGGGGAGCTGGAAACACCATATATTTT
CDR3 protein: CAWIGGWGAGNTIYF
CDR3 length: 15
clone size: .
V gene: TRBV30
J gene: TRBJ1-3
D gene: .

CDR3 DNA: TGCGCCAGCAGCTTGAACCCTAGCGGGACCACCGGGGAGCTGTTTTTT
CDR3 protein: CASSLNPSGTTGELFF
CDR3 length: 16
clone size: once
V gene: TRBV5-1
J gene: TRBJ2-2
D gene: TRBD2